The source of this T cell receptor (beta chain) is a study of identical twins. In TCRdb, the 5' RACE reads were re-called with MiXCR into one record per CDR3 protein. This sample has about 530,000 distinct CDR3 sequences, with approximately 20% found just once. CDR1 SNHLY and CDR2 FYNNEI come from the germline V gene. Trimming pared 4 bases from V and 8 bases from J, leaving 11 bases between. The CDR3 consists of 12 residues. This sample was shared with a second study, whose subject was yellow fever vaccine responses in identical twins.

The TCR was taken from a woman between 18 and 30 years old in good health. The V and J genes are TRBV2 and TRBJ1-2; D may be TRBD1 (5 bases). Sequenced: CD4+ T cells sorted from blood. The DNA of the CDR3 is TGTGCCAGCAGTGGACAGAGTGGCGGCTACACCTTC. As protein: CASSGQSGGYTF.